This passage covers 22 T cell receptor beta chains from one sample sequenced in a study of CD8+ T cells in alopecia areata. Treatment described: oral pan-JAK inhibitor, 5-10 mg twice daily. Extracted from the samples, RNA was reverse transcribed into cDNA to serve as the sequencing template. Sequencing was performed with immunoSEQ multiplex PCR; in TCRdb, only in-frame clones are kept and a portion is missing. The repertoire holds about 190,000 clones, with roughly three fifths as singletons. The specimen comprised CD4+ T cells sorted from blood, sampled at week 4, from a patient treated with tofacitinib. The receptors originated from a human donor with alopecia areata.

A few counts support this clone. The V gene is TRBV11-2, the J gene TRBJ2-7, with 8 nucleotides matching TRBD2. The CDR3 runs to 15 residues. Germline loops: CDR1 SGHAT, CDR2 FQNNGV. The V and J ends lost 4 bases and 7 bases, in that order; junction bases with no gene match: 12. The CDR3 reads CASSWEQAGVGEQYF. The CDR3 coding sequence is TGTGCCAGCAGCTGGGAACAAGCGGGAGTAGGGGAGCAGTACTTC.

The chain combines TRBV6-6 with TRBJ2-4, with D possibly TRBD2 on 7 matching bases. V was pared by 6 bases and J by 6 bases, with 18 bases between. Germline V gene sequence: CDR1 MNHNY, CDR2 SVGAGI (reference sequence). The CDR3 has 15 amino acids. Here the CDR3 DNA reads TGTGCCAGCAGCCTACTGGGGGGGGCGGGAAACATTCAGTACTTC. Its translation: CASSLLGGAGNIQYF.

The chain uses TRBV11-2 and TRBJ2-2, with 10 nucleotides matching TRBD2. The germline gives CDR1 SGHAT, CDR2 FQNNGV. Trimming at V came to 4 bases and at J to 4 bases, leaving 3 bases not matched to a gene. CDR3 length: 15 residues. In DNA form, the CDR3 reads TGTGCCAGCAGCTGGACTAGCGGAGCCACCGGGGAGCTGTTTTTT. Translation: CASSWTSGATGELFF. Full variable domain (remainder filled in from reference TRBV11-2 and TRBJ2-2): EAGVAQSPRYKIIEKRQSVAFWCNPISGHATLYWYQQILGQGPKLLIQFQNNGVVDDSQLPKDRFSAERLKGVDSTLKIQPAKLEDSAVYLCASSWTSGATGELFFGEGSRLTVL.

The chain is built from TRBV5-1 and TRBJ1-1; TRBD1 aligns across 8 bases. V trimming: 0 bases; J trimming: 7 bases; junction bases outside the gene matches: 2. Germline CDR1 reads SGHRS; CDR2 reads YFSETQ. The CDR3 length is 13 residues. The CDR3 DNA reads TGCGCCAGCAGCTTGGGGACAGGGTTTGAAGCTTTCTTT. This encodes CASSLGTGFEAFF.

The chain carries TRBV6-6 and TRBJ2-3; a weak D match, TRBD2 (5 bases). Between the trimmed V and J ends, which lost 2 bases and 2 bases, there was a span of 14 bases. The germline CDR1 and CDR2 sequences are MNHNY and SVGAGI (reference sequence). The CDR3 is 16 residues long. Here the CDR3 DNA reads TGTGCCAGCAGTTACGCCGTAGCGACTCTCACAGATACGCAGTATTTT. Residues: CASSYAVATLTDTQYF.

The rearrangement joins TRBV29-1 to TRBJ2-1, with no clear D. The V gene's germline CDR1 is SQVTM and CDR2 ANQGSEA. This CDR3 region has 12 residues. Deletions cut 8 bases from V and 6 bases from J, with 14 bases between. CDR3 protein: CSLTTGPNEQFF. The CDR3 DNA follows: TGCAGCCTCACTACCGGGCCCAATGAGCAGTTCTTC.

The rearrangement links TRBV19 to TRBJ2-3; 7 bases are a match to TRBD2. J lost 1 base, V lost 5 bases, and 9 bases had no gene match. The V gene's germline CDR1 is LNHDA and CDR2 SQIVND (reference sequence). This CDR3 contains 16 residues. CDR3 coding DNA: TGTGCCAGTAGTGTATCTAGCGGAGCCCGCACAGATACGCAGTATTTT. Translated, it gives CASSVSSGARTDTQYF.

This chain links TRBV7-9 with TRBJ2-6; D gene unclear. The CDR3 sequence is 15 residues long. Germline V gives CDR1 SEHNR, CDR2 FQNEAQ (reference sequence). Trimming stripped 5 bases from V and 4 bases from J, with 12 bases between. For the CDR3, the DNA is TGTGCCAGCAGCCAAGAGACCGCAGGGGCCAACGTCCTGACTTTC. Protein: CASSQETAGANVLTF.

The chain combines TRBV19 with TRBJ1-1; TRBD1 is a possible D gene (6 bases). CDR1 and CDR2 (germline): LNHDA, SQIVND (reference sequence). V lost 2 bases and J 4 bases, leaving 17 bases between the germline ends. The CDR3 is 16 residues long. CDR3 coding DNA: TGTGCCAGTAGTATACAGGGGACGCGTTCTCTCACTGAAGCTTTCTTT. Translating it yields CASSIQGTRSLTEAFF.

V gene TRBV13 combines with J gene TRBJ2-5, with D uncertain. V was shortened by 3 bases and J by 7 bases, with 9 bases between the two germline ends. This CDR3 comprises 12 residues. Per germline, CDR1 PRHDT and CDR2 FYEKMQ (reference sequence). CDR3: CASSFVVATQYF. The CDR3 nucleotides are TGTGCCAGCAGCTTCGTGGTTGCGACCCAGTACTTC. Full variable domain (missing parts from reference TRBV13 and TRBJ2-5): AAGVIQSPRHLIKEKRETATLKCYPIPRHDTVYWYQQGPGQDPQFLISFYEKMQSDKGSIPDRFSAQQFSDYHSELNMSSLELGDSALYFCASSFVVATQYFGPGTRLLVL.

V gene TRBV30 combines with J gene TRBJ2-1, with 8 bases fitting TRBD1. Germline CDR1 GTSNPN, CDR2 SVGIG (reference sequence). Unmatched junction bases numbered 3, after V lost 8 bases and J lost 3 bases. The CDR3 totals 12 residues. The CDR3 loop reads CALGTGYNEQFF. CDR3 bases: TGTGCCCTCGGGACAGGCTACAATGAGCAGTTCTTC.

This rearrangement joins TRBV15 to TRBJ2-1; TRBD2 matches 11 bases. Per germline, CDR1 LNHNV and CDR2 YYDKDF (reference sequence). CDR3 length: 17 residues. Germline trimming cut 3 bases from V and 3 bases from J; bases unmatched to any gene: 7. CDR3 sequence (DNA): TGTGCCACCAGCAGCCGTAGCGGGAGGGCCCTCTACAATGAGCAGTTCTTC. As protein: CATSSRSGRALYNEQFF.

The J gene is TRBJ2-5, the V gene TRBV29-1; tentative D call: TRBD2 (6 bases). The length of the CDR3 is 14 residues. V gave up 6 bases and J gave up 5 bases, with 19 bases separating them. Germline V gene lookup returns CDR1 SQVTM and CDR2 ANQGSEA. For the CDR3, the DNA is TGCAGCGTGCGGGGTAGCGGCTCCATGGAGACCCAGTACTTC. This translates into CSVRGSGSMETQYF. Full variable domain (outside the CDR3, taken from reference TRBV29-1 and TRBJ2-5): SAVISQKPSRDICQRGTSLTIQCQVDSQVTMMFWYRQQPGQSLTLIATANQGSEATYESGFVIDKFPISRPNLTFSTLTVSNMSPEDSSIYLCSVRGSGSMETQYFGPGTRLLVL.

V usage is TRBV29-1 and J usage is TRBJ2-3, with 7 bases that match TRBD1. CDR3 size: 12 residues. V dropped 3 bases and J dropped 7; count of bases not matched to a gene: 4. CDR1 and CDR2 from the germline V gene are SQVTM and ANQGSEA. CDR3 residues: CSVELGGNTQYF. As DNA, the CDR3 is TGCAGCGTTGAGCTAGGGGGCAATACGCAGTATTTT.

The sample holds a few counts of this clone. This CDR3 reads CASSSDRYRQFF. For the CDR3, the DNA is TGCGCCAGCAGCTCGGACAGATATCGGCAGTTCTTC. V and J are TRBV5-1 and TRBJ2-1, with a possible D match to TRBD1 (6 bases). The CDR3 has 12 residues. CDR1 is SGHRS and CDR2 is YFSETQ in the germline V gene. Trimming stripped 3 bases from V and 12 bases from J, with 13 bases between.

The rearrangement links TRBV2 to TRBJ1-5, with D possibly TRBD1 on 6 matching bases. V lost 3 bases and J lost 4, with 13 bases in between. The CDR3 is made up of 15 amino acids. The germline gives CDR1 SNHLY, CDR2 FYNNEI. CDR3 nucleotide sequence: TGTGCCAGCAGTGAGACGACAGGAGCGAATCAGCCCCAGCATTTT. It specifies CASSETTGANQPQHF.

This chain joins TRBV5-1 and TRBJ1-1, with D uncertain. Germline CDR1 SGHRS, CDR2 YFSETQ. The V and J ends lost 0 bases and 8 bases respectively, with 11 bases between them. This CDR3 has 13 residues. The CDR3 is CASSLGVTREAFF. The DNA of the CDR3 is TGCGCCAGCAGCTTGGGTGTGACGAGAGAAGCTTTCTTT.

The chain carries TRBV13 and TRBJ2-5; the match to TRBD2 covers 13 bases. Trimming took 5 bases from V and 2 from J; bases not matched to a gene: 8. Per the germline V gene, CDR1 is PRHDT and CDR2 is FYEKMQ (reference sequence). This CDR3 is built from 17 residues. The CDR3 loop reads CASSPGLAGSKQETQYF. DNA for the CDR3: TGTGCCAGCAGCCCGGGACTAGCGGGATCCAAACAAGAGACCCAGTACTTC.

V usage is TRBV2 and J usage is TRBJ1-5; weak D call: TRBD1 (6 bases). The CDR3 has 14 residues. V lost 3 bases and J 7 bases, leaving 13 bases between the germline ends. Germline values: CDR1 SNHLY, CDR2 FYNNEI. The DNA of the CDR3 is TGTGCCAGCAGTGAGGGTAGGGGGTGGCAGCCCCAGCATTTT. It encodes CASSEGRGWQPQHF.

This sequence joins TRBV27 and TRBJ1-2, with 10 positions matching TRBD1. The germline gives CDR1 MNHEY, CDR2 SMNVEV (reference sequence). With V trimmed by 10 bases and J by 3 bases, 5 bases remained unmatched. This CDR3 is 13 amino acids long. This chain's CDR3 is CATGTGVDYGYTF. The CDR3 DNA reads TGTGCCACCGGGACAGGGGTGGACTATGGCTACACCTTC.

The chain has TRBV9 and TRBJ2-5; a weak D match, TRBD2 (6 bases). The CDR3 is 16 amino acids. Germline V CDR1 and CDR2: SGDLS, YYNGEE. The V and J ends lost 0 bases and 5 bases respectively, with 17 bases between them. CDR3 in amino acids: CASSVEVAGFMETQYF. For the CDR3, the DNA is TGTGCCAGCAGCGTAGAGGTTGCGGGATTCATGGAGACCCAGTACTTC.

The V gene is TRBV7-9, the J gene TRBJ1-2; D perhaps matches TRBD1 (5 bases). Per the germline V gene, CDR1 is SEHNR and CDR2 is FQNEAQ (reference sequence). The CDR3 runs to 15 residues. Trimming removed 5 bases from V and 0 bases from J, with 13 bases in between. This chain's CDR3 is CASSLFGASNYGYTF. For the CDR3, the DNA is TGTGCCAGCAGCCTCTTTGGGGCTTCTAACTATGGCTACACCTTC.